The 25 T cell receptor beta chains below all came from one sample that was sequenced in a study of T cell changes during pregnancy in multiple sclerosis. The protocol was immunoSEQ multiplex PCR, while the TCRdb copy is restricted to in-frame clones and leaves out a portion. The table has tens of thousands of clones, roughly nine tenths seen once. The starting material was CD4+ T cells from peripheral blood mononuclear cells, obtained in the first trimester of pregnancy. These receptors were collected from a female donor with multiple sclerosis, enrolled in a pregnancy study.

The V gene is TRBV18, the J gene TRBJ1-2, with D unresolved. CDR1 KGHSH and CDR2 LQKENI come from the germline V gene. The V gene lost 7 bases and the J gene lost 4 bases, with 16 bases spanning the gap. The CDR3 has 14 amino acids. CDR3 in DNA: TGTGCCAGCTTCGTAGGGCAGGCGGGCTATGGCTACACCTTC. Translating it yields CASFVGQAGYGYTF.

This clone was observed a single time. The rearrangement uses TRBV7-2 and TRBJ1-3; D remains ambiguous. Germline loops: CDR1 SGHTA, CDR2 FQGNSA. This CDR3 has 14 amino acids. The V end lost 5 bases, the J end lost 0 bases, and 8 bases lay between the germline ends. The CDR3 DNA follows: TGTGCCAGCAGCCCACTTGGCTCTGGAAACACCATATATTTT. Protein: CASSPLGSGNTIYF.

The chain has TRBV10-3 and TRBJ2-1; 15 bases line up with TRBD2. The CDR3 runs to 17 residues. The V gene's germline CDR1 is ENHRY and CDR2 SYGVKD. The V gene end was trimmed by 11 bases and the J gene end by 2 bases; junction bases not matched to a gene: 10. CDR3: CAATGTSGGQTYNEQFF. The CDR3 DNA reads TGTGCCGCAACAGGGACTAGCGGGGGGCAAACCTACAATGAGCAGTTCTTC.

The rearrangement joins TRBV7-9 to TRBJ1-2, with 8 bases fitting TRBD1. The V gene end was trimmed by 5 bases and the J gene end by 4 bases; junction bases not matched to a gene: 3. This CDR3 contains 13 residues. Germline-derived CDR1 and CDR2 are SEHNR and FQNEAQ (reference sequence). The CDR3 DNA reads as TGTGCCAGCAGCCGGGACAGGCCCTATGGCTACACCTTC. It encodes CASSRDRPYGYTF.

The J gene is TRBJ2-1, the V gene TRBV5-1, with TRBD2 matching 14 bases. After removal of 1 base from V and 4 bases from J, the junction contained 4 bases not matched to a gene. The CDR3 has 17 residues. Germline values: CDR1 SGHRS, CDR2 YFSETQ. CDR3 sequence (DNA): TGCGCCAGCAGCTTGCTGACTAGCGGGGGGGGATACAATGAGCAGTTCTTC. Amino acids: CASSLLTSGGGYNEQFF.

The J gene is TRBJ1-4, the V gene TRBV15, with a possible D match to TRBD1 (5 bases). Germline CDR1 reads LNHNV; CDR2 reads YYDKDF (reference sequence). The V end lost 0 bases, the J end lost 3 bases, and 11 bases lay between the germline ends. The CDR3 contains 16 residues. The CDR3 DNA follows: TGTGCCACCAGCAGAGACAGGGCAGAGTCTAATGAAAAACTGTTTTTT. Amino acids: CATSRDRAESNEKLFF.

The DNA for the CDR3 is TGTGCCAGCAGCTTCTTTGACTCCCTTACAGATACGCAGTATTTT. It yields the protein CASSFFDSLTDTQYF. The J gene is TRBJ2-3, the V gene TRBV5-6; the D is unclear. Trimming removed 2 bases at V and 3 bases at J, with 13 bases between. The germline CDR1 and CDR2 sequences are SGHDT and YYEEEE. The CDR3 totals 15 residues.

This sequence joins TRBV5-5 and TRBJ2-2; 8 nucleotides line up with TRBD2. With V trimmed by 4 bases and J by 6 bases, 11 bases remained unmatched. Germline CDR1 SGHKS, CDR2 YYEKEE (reference sequence). The CDR3 spans 16 residues. The CDR3 bases are TGTGCCAGCAGCCCCGGGGCGCGGGGGGACTCCGGGGAGCTGTTTTTT. This sequence encodes CASSPGARGDSGELFF.

In DNA, the CDR3 is TGTGCCAGCAGCCCCAGAAGGAGCGGGGGGTCCTCCCCCAATGAGCAGTTCTTC. Amino acid sequence: CASSPRRSGGSSPNEQFF. The V gene is TRBV7-2, the J gene TRBJ2-1, with TRBD2 matching 9 bases. The CDR3 runs 18 residues. Germline V lookup: CDR1 SGHTA, CDR2 FQGNSA. V dropped 5 bases and J dropped 6; count of bases not matched to a gene: 17. The full variable domain, with the rest looked up from reference TRBV7-2 and TRBJ2-1, is GAGVSQSPSNKVTEKGKDVELRCDPISGHTALYWYRQSLGQGLEFLIYFQGNSAPDKSGLPSDRFSAERTGGSVSTLTIQRTQQEDSAVYLCASSPRRSGGSSPNEQFFGPGTRLTVL.

The chain recombines TRBV27 with TRBJ2-3; D possibly corresponds to TRBD2 (5 bases). Per germline, CDR1 MNHEY and CDR2 SMNVEV (reference sequence). CDR3 size: 14 residues. V was shortened by 8 bases and J by 2 bases, with 14 bases between the two germline ends. CDR3 protein: CASPIRRITDTQYF. DNA for the CDR3: TGTGCCAGCCCTATCCGGAGGATCACAGATACGCAGTATTTT.

The V call is TRBV7-2, the J call TRBJ2-5; possible D gene TRBD2, 6 bases. The CDR3 sequence is 15 residues long. Trimming cost V 5 bases and J 5 bases, with 18 bases left between them. Germline assignment: CDR1 SGHTA and CDR2 FQGNSA. For the CDR3, the DNA is TGTGCCAGCAGCCCCGGAGGCGGAGGGCCGGAGACCCAGTACTTC. As protein: CASSPGGGGPETQYF.

The chain combines TRBV7-2 with TRBJ2-5; possibly TRBD2 for D (7 bases). Trimming removed 3 bases at V and 4 bases at J, with 15 bases between. Germline CDR1 and CDR2: SGHTA and FQGNSA. This CDR3 is built from 15 residues. This chain's CDR3 is CASSFGAGEGETQYF. CDR3 in DNA: TGTGCCAGCAGCTTTGGGGCAGGGGAGGGAGAGACCCAGTACTTC.

Of note for this clone: Other DNA sequences in this specimen translate into the identical CDR3. The chain is built from TRBV15 and TRBJ2-7; 7 nucleotides align to TRBD1. Germline lookup yields CDR1 LNHNV and CDR2 YYDKDF (reference sequence). The CDR3 runs to 15 residues. Trimming removed 0 bases from V and 2 bases from J; junction bases left unmatched: 4. CDR3 protein: CATSRDRGQPYEQYF. In nucleotides, the CDR3 is TGTGCCACCAGCAGAGATCGGGGACAGCCCTACGAGCAGTACTTC.

DNA for the CDR3: TGTGCCAGCAGCTTATCCCTCGGTAATAATGAAAAACTGTTTTTT. It is translated as CASSLSLGNNEKLFF. V gene TRBV13 combines with J gene TRBJ1-4; no reliable D call. The CDR3 sequence is 15 residues long. Trimming left V 2 bases short and J 4 bases short, with 11 bases between. In germline, CDR1 is PRHDT, CDR2 FYEKMQ (reference sequence).

The count of this clone is one. The chain employs TRBV30 and TRBJ2-1; D is perhaps TRBD2 (5 bases). The CDR3 spans 12 residues. V was clipped by 5 bases and J by 6 bases, with 11 bases between them. The germline V gene has CDR1 GTSNPN and CDR2 SVGIG (reference sequence). The CDR3 DNA is TGTGCCTGGGGGCGGGCCCCCAATGAGCAGTTCTTC. This sequence encodes CAWGRAPNEQFF.

The V gene is TRBV7-2, the J gene TRBJ2-5, with 8 nucleotides matching TRBD1. V dropped 6 bases and J dropped 0; count of bases not matched to a gene: 9. The V gene's germline CDR1 is SGHTA and CDR2 FQGNSA. The CDR3 loop spans 16 amino acids. The CDR3 region has the DNA TGTGCCAGCAGGTCCCCCGGGACAGGCTACCAAGAGACCCAGTACTTC. It codes for CASRSPGTGYQETQYF. The variable domain in full, with the rest retrieved from reference TRBV7-2 and TRBJ2-5, is GAGVSQSPSNKVTEKGKDVELRCDPISGHTALYWYRQSLGQGLEFLIYFQGNSAPDKSGLPSDRFSAERTGGSVSTLTIQRTQQEDSAVYLCASRSPGTGYQETQYFGPGTRLLVL.

CDR3 loop: CAWRAGGPGGYTF. The CDR3 DNA sequence: TGTGCCTGGAGGGCAGGGGGCCCCGGCGGCTACACCTTC. The V call is TRBV30, the J call TRBJ1-2; 8 nucleotides line up with TRBD1. There are 13 residues in the CDR3. Germline lookup yields CDR1 GTSNPN and CDR2 SVGIG (reference sequence). The J segment lost 8 bases and the V segment lost 3 bases, leaving 8 bases of the junction unmatched.

This chain uses TRBV2 with TRBJ1-2, with TRBD1 matching over 9 bases. This CDR3 comprises 14 residues. Germline CDR1 SNHLY, CDR2 FYNNEI. V shed 7 bases and J 10 bases; nucleotides not matched to a gene: 13. The CDR3 nucleotides read TGTGCCAGCACCACTAAACCGGGACAGGGAAACTACACCTTC. Its protein product is CASTTKPGQGNYTF.

The chain joins TRBV27 to TRBJ1-2; no reliable D call. The CDR3 loop spans 14 amino acids. The V gene lost 2 bases and the J gene lost 8 bases, with 15 bases spanning the gap. The V gene's germline CDR1 is MNHEY and CDR2 SMNVEV (reference sequence). The chain's CDR3 is CASSLTYTPGGYTF. CDR3 coding DNA: TGTGCCAGCAGTTTAACGTATACGCCCGGGGGCTACACCTTC.

This clone appeared a few times. This chain joins TRBV7-3 and TRBJ2-1, with a tentative D call TRBD1 (6 bases). Germline CDR1 and CDR2: SGHTA and FQGTGA. Trimming removed 2 bases from V and 8 bases from J, with 13 bases in between. This CDR3 has 14 amino acids. The CDR3 sequence: CASSLGGGWDEQFF. In DNA form, the CDR3 reads TGTGCCAGCAGCTTAGGGGGCGGGTGGGATGAGCAGTTCTTC.

The chain links TRBV29-1 to TRBJ2-1, with 8 bases identical to TRBD2. The CDR3 length is 16 residues. The germline CDR1 and CDR2 sequences are SQVTM and ANQGSEA. Trimming removed 5 bases from V and 3 bases from J; junction bases left unmatched: 12. The CDR3 nucleotides read TGCAGCGTTATTTTAGGGAGGCGGGGGGACTACAATGAGCAGTTCTTC. Amino acids: CSVILGRRGDYNEQFF.

The chain has TRBV7-7 and TRBJ2-3, with D possibly matching TRBD2 (5 bases). This CDR3 region has 14 residues. Germline lookup yields CDR1 SSHAT and CDR2 FNYEAQ (reference sequence). The germline V and J ends were trimmed by 5 bases and 5 bases, with 14 bases remaining between them. CDR3 sequence reads: CASSPRGPGDTQYF. CDR3 bases: TGTGCCAGCAGCCCTCGAGGGCCGGGAGATACGCAGTATTTT. The variable domain in full, with the rest retrieved from reference TRBV7-7 and TRBJ2-3, is GAGVSQSPRYKVTKRGQDVTLRCDPISSHATLYWYQQALGQGPEFLTYFNYEAQPDKSGLPSDRFSAERPEGSISTLTIQRTEQRDSAMYRCASSPRGPGDTQYFGPGTRLTVL.

This chain links TRBV7-3 with TRBJ1-2; TRBD1 aligns across 8 bases. This CDR3 region has 15 residues. V shed 5 bases and J 4 bases; nucleotides not matched to a gene: 9. Germline assignment: CDR1 SGHTA and CDR2 FQGTGA. CDR3 region: CASSVQGGPSYGYTF. The CDR3 DNA follows: TGTGCCAGCAGCGTACAGGGGGGCCCATCCTATGGCTACACCTTC.

The rearrangement joins TRBV2 to TRBJ2-1, with D perhaps matching TRBD1 (6 bases). Germline V gene data show CDR1 as SNHLY and CDR2 as FYNNEI. The V end lost 7 bases, the J end lost 6 bases, and 16 bases lay between the germline ends. The CDR3 totals 14 residues. The CDR3: CASIGQGSGNEQFF. Written as DNA, the CDR3 is TGTGCCAGCATTGGGCAGGGGTCGGGCAATGAGCAGTTCTTC.

The chain is built from TRBV5-6 and TRBJ1-2; possible D gene TRBD1, 5 bases. The CDR3 is 15 amino acids. Per the germline V gene, CDR1 is SGHDT and CDR2 is YYEEEE. With 1 base removed from V and 7 bases from J, the gap between germline ends came to 17 bases. The CDR3, as DNA: TGTGCCAGCAGCTTGAAAGCGGGGGGGGAGGGTGGCTACACCTTC. Translated: CASSLKAGGEGGYTF. The full variable domain, with the rest looked up from reference TRBV5-6 and TRBJ1-2, is DAGVTQSPTHLIKTRGQQVTLRCSPKSGHDTVSWYQQALGQGPQFIFQYYEEEERQRGNFPDRFSGHQFPNYSSELNVNALLLGDSALYLCASSLKAGGEGGYTFGSGTRLTVV.